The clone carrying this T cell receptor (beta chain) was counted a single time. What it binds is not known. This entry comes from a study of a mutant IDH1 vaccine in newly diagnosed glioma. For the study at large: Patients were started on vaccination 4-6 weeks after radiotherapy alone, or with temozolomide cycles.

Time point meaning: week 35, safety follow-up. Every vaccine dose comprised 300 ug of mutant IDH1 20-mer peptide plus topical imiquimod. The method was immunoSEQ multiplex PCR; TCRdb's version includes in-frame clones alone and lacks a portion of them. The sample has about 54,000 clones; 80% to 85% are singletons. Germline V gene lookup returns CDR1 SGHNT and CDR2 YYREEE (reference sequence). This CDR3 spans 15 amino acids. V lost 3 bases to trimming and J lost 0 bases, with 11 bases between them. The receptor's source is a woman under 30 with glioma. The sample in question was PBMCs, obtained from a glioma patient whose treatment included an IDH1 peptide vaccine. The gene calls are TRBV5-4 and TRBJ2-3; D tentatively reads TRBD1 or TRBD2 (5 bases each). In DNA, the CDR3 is TGTGCCAGCAGCTGGGGGACGACTAGCACAGATACGCAGTATTTT. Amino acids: CASSWGTTSTDTQYF.